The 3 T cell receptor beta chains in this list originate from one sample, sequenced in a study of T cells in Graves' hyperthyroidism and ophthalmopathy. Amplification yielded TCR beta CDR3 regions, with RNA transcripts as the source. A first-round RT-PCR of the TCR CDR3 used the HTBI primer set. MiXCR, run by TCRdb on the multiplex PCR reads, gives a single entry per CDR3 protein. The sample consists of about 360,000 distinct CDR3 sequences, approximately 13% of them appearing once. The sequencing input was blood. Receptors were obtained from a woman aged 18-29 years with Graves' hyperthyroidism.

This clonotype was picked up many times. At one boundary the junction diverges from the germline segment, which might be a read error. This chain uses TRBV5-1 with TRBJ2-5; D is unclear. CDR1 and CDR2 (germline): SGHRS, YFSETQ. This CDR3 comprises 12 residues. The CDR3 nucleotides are TGTGCCAGCAGCTTGGCCCAAGAGACCCAGTACTTC. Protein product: CASSLAQETQYF.

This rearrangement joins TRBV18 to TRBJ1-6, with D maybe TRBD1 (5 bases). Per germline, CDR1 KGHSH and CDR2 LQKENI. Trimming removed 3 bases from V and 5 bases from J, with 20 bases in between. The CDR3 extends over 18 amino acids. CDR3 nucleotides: TGTGCCAGCTCACCGTACAGGACCCCGGGACGAGATAATTCACCCCTCCACTTT. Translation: CASSPYRTPGRDNSPLHF. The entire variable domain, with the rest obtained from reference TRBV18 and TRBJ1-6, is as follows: NAGVMQNPRHLVRRRGQEARLRCSPMKGHSHVYWYRQLPEEGLKFMVYLQKENIIDESGMPKERFSAEFPKEGPSILRIQQVVRGDSAAYFCASSPYRTPGRDNSPLHFGNGTRLTVT.

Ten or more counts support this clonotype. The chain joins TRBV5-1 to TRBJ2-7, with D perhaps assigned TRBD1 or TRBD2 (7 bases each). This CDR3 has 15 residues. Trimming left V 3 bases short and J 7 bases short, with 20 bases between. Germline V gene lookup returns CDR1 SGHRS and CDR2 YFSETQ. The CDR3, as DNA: TGCGCCAGCAGCTACCAGGGGGACTACTCCTGGGAGCAGTACTTC. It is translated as CASSYQGDYSWEQYF.